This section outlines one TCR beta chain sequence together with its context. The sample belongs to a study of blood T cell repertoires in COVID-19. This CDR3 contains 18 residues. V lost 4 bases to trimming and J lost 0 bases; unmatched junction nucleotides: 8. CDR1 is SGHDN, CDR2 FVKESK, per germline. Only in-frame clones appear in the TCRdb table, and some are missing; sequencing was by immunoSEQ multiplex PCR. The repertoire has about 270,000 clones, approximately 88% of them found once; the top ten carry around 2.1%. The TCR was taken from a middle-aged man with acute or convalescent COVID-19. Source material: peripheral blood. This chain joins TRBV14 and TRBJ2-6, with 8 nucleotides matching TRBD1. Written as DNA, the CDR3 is TGTGCCAGCAGCCCCCGGACAGGGCTGGGCTCTGGGGCCAACGTCCTGACTTTC. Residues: CASSPRTGLGSGANVLTF.